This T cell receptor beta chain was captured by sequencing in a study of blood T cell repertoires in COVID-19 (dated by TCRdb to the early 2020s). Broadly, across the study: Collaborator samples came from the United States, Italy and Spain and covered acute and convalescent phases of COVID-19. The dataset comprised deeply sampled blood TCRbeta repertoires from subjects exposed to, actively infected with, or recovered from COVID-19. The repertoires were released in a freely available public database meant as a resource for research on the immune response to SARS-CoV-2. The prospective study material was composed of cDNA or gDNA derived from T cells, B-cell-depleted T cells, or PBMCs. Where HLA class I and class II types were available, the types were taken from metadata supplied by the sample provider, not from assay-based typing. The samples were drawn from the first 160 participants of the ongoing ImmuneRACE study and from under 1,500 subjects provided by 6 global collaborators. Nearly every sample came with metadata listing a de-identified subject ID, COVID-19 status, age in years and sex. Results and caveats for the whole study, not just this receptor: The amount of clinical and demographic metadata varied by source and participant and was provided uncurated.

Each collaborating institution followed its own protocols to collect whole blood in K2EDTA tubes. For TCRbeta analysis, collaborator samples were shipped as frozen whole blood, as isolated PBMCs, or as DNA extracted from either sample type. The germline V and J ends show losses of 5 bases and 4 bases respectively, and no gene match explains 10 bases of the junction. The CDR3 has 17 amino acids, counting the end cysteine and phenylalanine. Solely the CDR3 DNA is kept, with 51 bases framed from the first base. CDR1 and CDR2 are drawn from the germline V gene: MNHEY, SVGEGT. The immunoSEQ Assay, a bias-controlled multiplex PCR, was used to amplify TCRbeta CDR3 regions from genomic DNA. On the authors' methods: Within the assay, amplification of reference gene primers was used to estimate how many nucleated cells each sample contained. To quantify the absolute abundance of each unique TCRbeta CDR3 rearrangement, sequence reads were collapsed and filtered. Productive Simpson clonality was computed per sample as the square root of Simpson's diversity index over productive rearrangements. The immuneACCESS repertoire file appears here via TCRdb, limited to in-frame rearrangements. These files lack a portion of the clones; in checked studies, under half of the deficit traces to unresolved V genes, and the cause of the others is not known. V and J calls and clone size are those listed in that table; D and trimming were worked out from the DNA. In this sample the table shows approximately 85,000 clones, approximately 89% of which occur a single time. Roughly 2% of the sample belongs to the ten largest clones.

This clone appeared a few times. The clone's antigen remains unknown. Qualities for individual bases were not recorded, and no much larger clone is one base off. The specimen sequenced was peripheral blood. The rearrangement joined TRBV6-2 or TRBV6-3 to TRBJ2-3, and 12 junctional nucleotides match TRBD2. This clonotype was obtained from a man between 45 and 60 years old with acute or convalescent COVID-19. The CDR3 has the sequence CASSPRLAGDGSDTQYF. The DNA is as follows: TGTGCCAGCAGTCCCAGACTAGCGGGAGACGGGTCAGATACGCAGTATTTT.